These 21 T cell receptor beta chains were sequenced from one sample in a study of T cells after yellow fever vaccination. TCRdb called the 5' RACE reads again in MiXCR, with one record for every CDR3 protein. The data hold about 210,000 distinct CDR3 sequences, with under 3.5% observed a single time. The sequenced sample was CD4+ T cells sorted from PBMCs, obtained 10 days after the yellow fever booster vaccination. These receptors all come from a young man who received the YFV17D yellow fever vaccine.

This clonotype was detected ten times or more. CDR3 loop: CASSPGPLRTDTQYF. The CDR3 bases are TGTGCCAGCAGCCCGGGCCCCCTCCGGACAGATACGCAGTATTTT. The chain links TRBV7-9 to TRBJ2-3; D remains unclear. V lost 5 bases to trimming and J lost 3 bases, with 15 bases between them. Germline lookup yields CDR1 SEHNR and CDR2 FQNEAQ (reference sequence). The CDR3 length is 15 residues.

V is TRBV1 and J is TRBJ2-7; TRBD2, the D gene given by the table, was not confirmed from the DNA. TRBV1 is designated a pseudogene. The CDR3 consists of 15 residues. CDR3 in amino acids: CTSSQGDSRDYEQYF. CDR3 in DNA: TGCACCAGCAGCCAAGGGGACTCGAGGGACTACGAGCAGTACTTC.

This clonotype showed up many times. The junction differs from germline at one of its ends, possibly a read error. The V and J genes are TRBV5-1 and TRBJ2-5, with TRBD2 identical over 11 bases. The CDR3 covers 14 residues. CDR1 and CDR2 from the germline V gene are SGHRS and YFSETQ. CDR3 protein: CASSLAGGQETQYF. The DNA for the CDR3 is TGTGCCAGCAGTTTAGCGGGGGGGCAAGAGACCCAGTACTTC.

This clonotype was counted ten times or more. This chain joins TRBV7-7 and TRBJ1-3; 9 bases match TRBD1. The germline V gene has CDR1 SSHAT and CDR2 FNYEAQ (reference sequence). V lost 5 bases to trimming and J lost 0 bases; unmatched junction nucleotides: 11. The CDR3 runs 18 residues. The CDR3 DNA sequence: TGTGCCAGCAGCCTACGGCCCCCGGGACAGGGCTCTGGAAACACCATATATTTT. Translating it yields CASSLRPPGQGSGNTIYF.

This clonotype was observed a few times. The CDR3 loop reads CASSLGARAPSGELFF. The CDR3 nucleotides are TGCGCCAGCAGCTTGGGGGCCAGGGCTCCATCCGGGGAGCTGTTTTTT. V gene TRBV5-1 combines with J gene TRBJ2-2, with D maybe TRBD1 (5 bases). V was shortened by 0 bases and J by 6 bases, with 15 bases between the two germline ends. The CDR3 covers 16 residues. Germline lookup yields CDR1 SGHRS and CDR2 YFSETQ.

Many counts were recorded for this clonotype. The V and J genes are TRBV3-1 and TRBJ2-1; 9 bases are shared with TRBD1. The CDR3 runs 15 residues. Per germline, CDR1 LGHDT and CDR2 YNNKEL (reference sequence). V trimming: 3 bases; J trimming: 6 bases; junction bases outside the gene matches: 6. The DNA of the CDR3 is TGTGCCAGCAGCCACTCCGGGACAGGGCGCAATGAGCAGTTCTTC. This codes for CASSHSGTGRNEQFF.

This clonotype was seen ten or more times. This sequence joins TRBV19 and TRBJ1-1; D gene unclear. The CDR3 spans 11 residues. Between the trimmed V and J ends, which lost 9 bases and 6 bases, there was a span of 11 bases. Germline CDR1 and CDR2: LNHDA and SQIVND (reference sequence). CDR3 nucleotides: TGTGCCAGCTTCTTTGGGGCTGAAGCTTTCTTT. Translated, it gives CASFFGAEAFF.

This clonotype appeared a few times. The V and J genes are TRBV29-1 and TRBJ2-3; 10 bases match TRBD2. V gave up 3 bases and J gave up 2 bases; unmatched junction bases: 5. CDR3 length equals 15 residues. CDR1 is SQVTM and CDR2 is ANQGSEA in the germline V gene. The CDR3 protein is CSVEASGGHTDTQYF. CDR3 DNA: TGCAGCGTTGAGGCTAGCGGGGGACACACAGATACGCAGTATTTT.

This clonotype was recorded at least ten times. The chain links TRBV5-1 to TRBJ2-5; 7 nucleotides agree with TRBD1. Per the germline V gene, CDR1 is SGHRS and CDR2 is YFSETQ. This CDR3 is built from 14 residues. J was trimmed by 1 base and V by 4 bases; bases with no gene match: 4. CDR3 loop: CASSPGQRQETQYF. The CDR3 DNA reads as TGCGCCAGCAGCCCGGGACAGCGCCAAGAGACCCAGTACTTC. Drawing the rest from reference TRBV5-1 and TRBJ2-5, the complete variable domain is KAGVTQTPRYLIKTRGQQVTLSCSPISGHRSVSWYQQTPGQGLQFLFEYFSETQRNKGNFPGRFSGRQFSNSRSEMNVSTLELGDSALYLCASSPGQRQETQYFGPGTRLLVL.

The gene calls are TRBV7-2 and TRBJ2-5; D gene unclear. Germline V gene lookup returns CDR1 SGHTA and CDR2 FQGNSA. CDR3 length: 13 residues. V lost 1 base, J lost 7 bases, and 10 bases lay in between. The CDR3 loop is CASSLDGSLTQYF. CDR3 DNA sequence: TGTGCCAGCAGCTTAGACGGTTCTCTGACCCAGTACTTC.

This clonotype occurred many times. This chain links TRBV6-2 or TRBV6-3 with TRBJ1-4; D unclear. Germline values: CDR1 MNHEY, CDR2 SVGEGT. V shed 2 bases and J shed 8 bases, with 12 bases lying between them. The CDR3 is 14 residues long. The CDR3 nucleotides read TGTGCCAGCAGTTACCGGGTCCCGAGCGAAAAACTGTTTTTT. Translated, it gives CASSYRVPSEKLFF.

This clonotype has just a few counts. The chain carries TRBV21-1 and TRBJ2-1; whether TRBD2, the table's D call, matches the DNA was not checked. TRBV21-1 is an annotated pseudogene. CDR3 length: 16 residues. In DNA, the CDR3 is TGTGCCAGCAGCAAAGCGCGACTAGCGGTGTACAATGAGCAGTTCTTC. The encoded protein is CASSKARLAVYNEQFF.

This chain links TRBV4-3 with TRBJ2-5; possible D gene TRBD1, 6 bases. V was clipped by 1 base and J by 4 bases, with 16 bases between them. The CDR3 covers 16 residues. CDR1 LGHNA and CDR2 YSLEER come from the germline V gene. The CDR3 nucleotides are TGCGCCAGCAGCCAAGGGATACAGGGATTCGGAGAGACCCAGTACTTC. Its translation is CASSQGIQGFGETQYF.

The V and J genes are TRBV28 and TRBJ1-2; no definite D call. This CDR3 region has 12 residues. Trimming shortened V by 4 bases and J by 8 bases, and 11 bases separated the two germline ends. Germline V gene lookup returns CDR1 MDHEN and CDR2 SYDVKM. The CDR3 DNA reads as TGTGCCAGCAGTTACCACAGAGGCGGCTACACCTTC. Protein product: CASSYHRGGYTF.

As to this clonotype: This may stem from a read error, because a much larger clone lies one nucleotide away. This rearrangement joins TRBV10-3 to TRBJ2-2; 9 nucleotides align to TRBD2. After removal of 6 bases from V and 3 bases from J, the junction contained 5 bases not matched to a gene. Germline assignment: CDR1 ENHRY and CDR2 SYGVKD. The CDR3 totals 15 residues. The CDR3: CAISQAGGDTGELFF. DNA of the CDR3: TGTGCCATCAGCCAAGCGGGGGGAGACACCGGGGAGCTGTTTTTT.

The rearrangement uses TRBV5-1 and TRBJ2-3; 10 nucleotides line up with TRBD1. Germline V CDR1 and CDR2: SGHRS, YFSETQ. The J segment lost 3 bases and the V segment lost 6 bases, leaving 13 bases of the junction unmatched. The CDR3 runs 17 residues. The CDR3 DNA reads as TGCGCCAGCACTCCAACCCTTGGACAGGGGGGTACAGATACGCAGTATTTT. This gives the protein CASTPTLGQGGTDTQYF.

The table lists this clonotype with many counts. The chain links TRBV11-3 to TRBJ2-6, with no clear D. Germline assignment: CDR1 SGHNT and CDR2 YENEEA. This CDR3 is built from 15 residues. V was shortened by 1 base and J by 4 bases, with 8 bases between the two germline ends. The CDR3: CASSLGESGANVLTF. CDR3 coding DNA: TGTGCCAGCAGCTTAGGTGAATCCGGGGCCAACGTCCTGACTTTC.

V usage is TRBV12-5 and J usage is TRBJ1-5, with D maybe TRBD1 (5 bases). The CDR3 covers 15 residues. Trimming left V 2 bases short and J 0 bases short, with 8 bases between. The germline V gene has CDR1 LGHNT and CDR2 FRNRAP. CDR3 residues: CASGLRGDSNQPQHF. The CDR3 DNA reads TGTGCTAGTGGTTTGCGAGGGGATAGCAATCAGCCCCAGCATTTT.

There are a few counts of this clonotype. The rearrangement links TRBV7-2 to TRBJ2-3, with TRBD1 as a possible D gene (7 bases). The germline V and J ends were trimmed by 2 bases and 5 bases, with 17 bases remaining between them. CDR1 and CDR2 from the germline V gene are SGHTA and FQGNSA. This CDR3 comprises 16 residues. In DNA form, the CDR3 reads TGTGCCAGCAGCTTACGTGGAGGGGGCATGGTAGATACGCAGTATTTT. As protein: CASSLRGGGMVDTQYF.

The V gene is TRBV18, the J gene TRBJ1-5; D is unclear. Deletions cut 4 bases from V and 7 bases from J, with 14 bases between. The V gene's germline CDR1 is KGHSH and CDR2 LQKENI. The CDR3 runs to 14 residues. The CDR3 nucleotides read TGTGCCAGCTCACTTAGGCGGGGAGAGCAGCCCCAGCATTTT. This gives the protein CASSLRRGEQPQHF.

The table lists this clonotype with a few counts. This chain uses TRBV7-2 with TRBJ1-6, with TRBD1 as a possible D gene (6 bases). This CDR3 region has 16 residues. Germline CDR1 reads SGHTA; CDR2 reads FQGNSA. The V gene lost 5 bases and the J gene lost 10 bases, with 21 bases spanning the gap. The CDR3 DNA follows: TGTGCCAGCAGCCCAGTTGGGGTCAGGGGAGGGTCACCCCTCCACTTT. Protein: CASSPVGVRGGSPLHF.